The rows below give T cell receptor beta chains drawn from one sample of a study of long-term antiretroviral therapy in people with HIV. Only in-frame clones appear in the TCRdb table, and some are missing; sequencing was by immunoSEQ multiplex PCR. The sample consists of tens of thousands of clones, approximately 83% of them appearing once. The source material was unsorted PBMCs, sampled 0.8 years before starting antiretroviral therapy. Receptor source: a man in his late teens or twenties with HIV. Each CDR3 is given with its conserved first and last residue. A D gene is named only where the DNA matches it firmly. Clone sizes are given selectively: once, few, many, or a class where the clone is expanded.

TRBJ1-1	.	.	TRBV18	CASSPEGGTEAFF	TGTGCCAGCTCACCTGAGGGGGGCACAGAAGCTTTCTTT
TRBJ2-5	.	.	TRBV2	CASPIPSTVGETQYF	TGTGCCAGTCCGATTCCCTCGACGGTCGGGGAGACCCAGTACTTC
TRBJ2-6	.	.	TRBV27	CASTLFGLSGANVLTF	TGTGCCAGCACCCTCTTTGGGCTCTCTGGGGCCAACGTCCTGACTTTC
TRBJ1-5	once	.	TRBV7-2	CASSLGSQPQHF	TGTGCCAGCAGCTTAGGTAGTCAGCCCCAGCATTTT
TRBJ2-3	.	.	TRBV9	CASSVVGDTQYF	TGTGCCAGCAGCGTAGTCGGGGATACGCAGTATTTT
TRBJ2-1	.	.	TRBV5-1	CASSPIPGSYNEQFF	TGCGCCAGCAGCCCAATTCCGGGGTCCTACAATGAGCAGTTCTTC
TRBJ2-5	.	TRBD2	TRBV4-1	CASSQDGGRETQYF	TGCGCCAGCAGCCAAGACGGGGGGAGAGAGACCCAGTACTTC
TRBJ2-3	.	TRBD1	TRBV5-1	CASSLGQGATDTQYF	TGCGCCAGCAGCTTGGGACAGGGGGCAACAGATACGCAGTATTTT
TRBJ1-5	.	.	TRBV27	CASSSTPNQPQHF	TGTGCCAGCAGTTCTACCCCAAATCAGCCCCAGCATTTT
TRBJ2-7	.	.	TRBV6-6	CASRVHSYEQYF	TGTGCCAGCAGGGTGCACTCCTACGAGCAGTACTTC
TRBJ2-7	few	TRBD1	TRBV4-3	CASSQGTGGSYEQYF	TGCGCCAGCAGCCAGGGGACAGGGGGCTCCTACGAGCAGTACTTC
TRBJ1-1	.	.	TRBV13	CASSSYGGMNTEAFF	TGTGCCAGCAGCTCATATGGCGGAATGAACACTGAAGCTTTCTTT
TRBJ2-2	.	.	TRBV6-6	CASSYSDVGELFF	TGTGCCAGCAGTTACTCGGACGTCGGGGAGCTGTTTTTT
TRBJ2-7	.	TRBD1	TRBV7-2	CASSLVTGGTYEQYF	TGTGCCAGCAGCTTAGTAACAGGGGGTACCTACGAGCAGTACTTC
TRBJ1-2	.	TRBD1	TRBV19	CASSITPGDRANGYTF	TGTGCCAGTAGTATAACCCCGGGGGACAGGGCGAATGGCTACACCTTC